Below are 3 T cell receptor beta chains sequenced from a single sample in a study of STAT3 mutations in large granular lymphocyte leukemia. General study findings and limits: Every T-LGLL patient had at least one immunodominant TCRbeta clonotype.

No antigens are known for them. Libraries were prepared by immunoSEQ multiplex PCR; TCRdb keeps only in-frame clonotypes and omits some of them. The table has about 15,000 clones, approximately 85% seen once. The sample consisted of peripheral blood mononuclear cells. The receptors here all came from a man aged 45-60 years with T-cell large granular lymphocyte leukemia. Some clones in this sample may be carry-over from other donors' samples.

This chain links TRBV7-8 with TRBJ1-1; D is perhaps TRBD1 (5 bases). This CDR3 contains 16 residues. V gave up 2 bases and J gave up 4 bases, with 17 bases separating them. Per germline, CDR1 SGHVS and CDR2 FQNEAQ. The CDR3: CASSLSTVGMSTEAFF. CDR3 in DNA: TGTGCCAGCAGCTTATCGACAGTGGGGATGAGCACTGAAGCTTTCTTT.

The V and J genes are TRBV9 and TRBJ2-7; D possibly uses TRBD1 or TRBD2 (6 bases each). This CDR3 spans 12 amino acids. The ends were cut back, 7 bases at V and 3 bases at J, with 11 bases in the middle. The germline V gene encodes CDR1 SGDLS and CDR2 YYNGEE. The CDR3 DNA sequence: TGTGCCAGCGGCGGGACAAACTACGAGCAGTACTTC. Protein product: CASGGTNYEQYF. Based on the CDR3 plus reference TRBV9 and TRBJ2-7, the full variable domain is DSGVTQTPKHLITATGQRVTLRCSPRSGDLSVYWYQQSLDQGLQFLIQYYNGEERAKGNILERFSAQQFPDLHSELNLSSLELGDSALYFCASGGTNYEQYFGPGTRLTVT.

The genes are TRBV28 and TRBJ2-3, with D tentatively TRBD1 (7 bases). V lost 5 bases, J lost 7 bases, and 13 bases lay in between. From germline, CDR1 is MDHEN and CDR2 SYDVKM. There are 13 residues in the CDR3. CDR3: CASSTTGRHTQYF. CDR3 nucleotides: TGTGCCAGCAGTACGACAGGGAGGCATACGCAGTATTTT.